Each of the 19 T cell receptor beta chains below was sequenced from the same sample in a study of T-cell reconstitution after alpha-beta-depleted transplantation in children. The TCRbeta library was prepared with unique molecular identifiers. TCRdb redid the calling of the PCR reads with MiXCR, one entry per CDR3 protein. This sample has about 260,000 distinct CDR3 sequences, with roughly 7.7% found just once. The sequenced sample was PBMCs, mostly from graft donor cells, obtained 180 days after TCRalphabeta/CD19-depleted stem cell transplant. Source of these receptors: a male patient between 10 and 17 years old who had a stem cell transplant for acute lymphoblastic leukemia, so the T cells may come from the graft donor.

This clonotype was counted at least ten times. The chain joins TRBV5-6 to TRBJ2-3; 8 nucleotides align to TRBD1. The CDR3 has 12 amino acids. The V gene's germline CDR1 is SGHDT and CDR2 YYEEEE. Trimming took 3 bases from V and 8 from J; bases not matched to a gene: 2. DNA for the CDR3: TGTGCCAGCAGCTGGACAGGGAGTACGCAGTATTTT. Residues: CASSWTGSTQYF.

This clonotype was recorded many times. The chain recombines TRBV6-5 with TRBJ2-5; either TRBD1 or TRBD2 may fit D (5 bases each). The CDR3 consists of 15 residues. The germline V gene has CDR1 MNHEY and CDR2 SVGAGI. Trimming stripped 0 bases from V and 4 bases from J, with 12 bases between. DNA of the CDR3: TGTGCCAGCAGTTACTCGGGGACCGCCTCAGAGACCCAGTACTTC. Protein product: CASSYSGTASETQYF.

This clonotype showed up many times. The chain recombines TRBV9 with TRBJ2-7; weak D call: TRBD2 (5 bases). The CDR3 is made up of 14 amino acids. The V end lost 0 bases, the J end lost 2 bases, and 9 bases lay between the germline ends. Germline lookup yields CDR1 SGDLS and CDR2 YYNGEE. The CDR3 nucleotides read TGTGCCAGCAGCGTAGGGACTTTTCCCTACGAGCAGTACTTC. It yields the protein CASSVGTFPYEQYF.

CDR3 nucleotide sequence: TGCAGTGCTTCTTCCTCCGTCCCCTGGGGCCTCAATCAGCCCCAGCATTTT. This translates into CSASSSVPWGLNQPQHF. The J gene is TRBJ1-5, the V gene TRBV20-1; a weak D match, TRBD1 (5 bases). This CDR3 has 17 amino acids. Trimming left V 5 bases short and J 3 bases short, with 23 bases between. Per the germline V gene, CDR1 is DFQATT and CDR2 is SNEGSKA (reference sequence).

On this clonotype: This may stem from a read error, because a much larger clone lies one nucleotide away. This chain links TRBV2 with TRBJ2-2, with 11 bases that match TRBD1. CDR3 length: 18 amino acids. CDR1 and CDR2 from the germline V gene are SNHLY and FYNNEI. CDR3 region: CAISLVRGGTGGTGELFF. The CDR3 nucleotides are TGTGCCATCAGTTTAGTTCGGGGCGGGACAGGGGGCACCGGGGAGCTGTTTTTT.

There are many counts of this clonotype. The rearrangement uses TRBV5-1 and TRBJ1-1; 8 positions match TRBD1. The CDR3 loop spans 14 amino acids. The V and J ends lost 4 bases and 5 bases, in that order; junction bases with no gene match: 7. CDR1 is SGHRS and CDR2 is YFSETQ in the germline V gene. The CDR3 DNA reads as TGCGCCAGCAGCCACGACAGGGGACCAACTGAAGCTTTCTTT. Amino acids: CASSHDRGPTEAFF.

This clonotype was detected ten times or more. The chain uses TRBV5-1 and TRBJ1-6; no definite D call. CDR1 is SGHRS, CDR2 YFSETQ, per germline. This CDR3 has 14 amino acids. Deletions cut 0 bases from V and 8 bases from J, with 9 bases between. CDR3 sequence: CASSLDSRDSPLHF. CDR3 in DNA: TGCGCCAGCAGCTTGGACAGTAGGGATTCACCCCTCCACTTT.

This clonotype was seen more than once but under ten times. V is TRBV5-4 and J is TRBJ2-7; tentatively, D is TRBD2 (6 bases). The length of the CDR3 is 13 residues. The V end lost 3 bases, the J end lost 9 bases, and 16 bases lay between the germline ends. Germline lookup yields CDR1 SGHNT and CDR2 YYREEE (reference sequence). The CDR3 loop reads CASSSEGRRVQYF. The CDR3 DNA is TGTGCCAGCAGCTCCGAGGGAAGGAGGGTGCAGTACTTC.

This clonotype showed up many times. CDR3 sequence reads: CASSFRWTGPSYEQYF. The CDR3 DNA reads as TGTGCCAGCAGTTTCCGATGGACAGGGCCCTCCTACGAGCAGTACTTC. This chain joins TRBV27 and TRBJ2-7; 8 nucleotides match TRBD1. The CDR3 extends over 16 amino acids. Trimming at V came to 3 bases and at J to 0 bases, leaving 7 bases not matched to a gene. Germline CDR1 reads MNHEY; CDR2 reads SMNVEV (reference sequence).

In this sample, this clonotype turned up many times. V and J are TRBV7-3 and TRBJ1-1; D is unclear. This CDR3 is 18 amino acids long. CDR1 and CDR2 (germline): SGHTA, FQGTGA. V shed 0 bases and J shed 2 bases, with 19 bases lying between them. The CDR3 coding sequence is TGTGCCAGCAGCTTAACATTTATAGGTTTGGGATTTAACACTGAAGCTTTCTTT. This sequence encodes CASSLTFIGLGFNTEAFF.

At least ten counts were recorded for this clonotype. The chain has TRBV5-1 and TRBJ2-1, with TRBD2 identical over 11 bases. Losses at the gene ends were 4 bases for V and 0 bases for J; bases not matched to a gene: 12. Per the germline V gene, CDR1 is SGHRS and CDR2 is YFSETQ. CDR3 length: 19 amino acids. CDR3 in amino acids: CASSGGLLAGAHSYNEQFF. The CDR3 DNA sequence: TGCGCCAGCAGCGGGGGGCTACTAGCGGGGGCCCACTCCTACAATGAGCAGTTCTTC.

This clonotype was detected ten times or more. The rearrangement links TRBV11-1 to TRBJ1-5; perhaps TRBD1 as D (5 bases). Trimming took 1 base from V and 0 from J, leaving 7 bases between them. CDR1 SGHAT and CDR2 FQDESV come from the germline V gene (reference sequence). The CDR3 totals 15 residues. CDR3 sequence reads: CASSLGDYSNQPQHF. CDR3 DNA: TGTGCCAGCAGCTTAGGGGACTATAGCAATCAGCCCCAGCATTTT. Combining the CDR3 with reference TRBV11-1 and TRBJ1-5 gives the whole variable domain EAEVAQSPRYKITEKSQAVAFWCDPISGHATLYWYRQILGQGPELLVQFQDESVVDDSQLPKDRFSAERLKGVDSTLKIQPAELGDSAMYLCASSLGDYSNQPQHFGDGTRLSIL.

This clonotype appeared many times. For the CDR3, the DNA is TGCAGTGCTGCGGACAGGGTGGTTGGGGCCAACGTCCTGACTTTC. It specifies CSAADRVVGANVLTF. The V gene is TRBV20-1, the J gene TRBJ2-6; 8 bases agree with TRBD1. V was pared by 5 bases and J by 3 bases, with 6 bases of the junction left unmatched. Germline-derived CDR1 and CDR2 are DFQATT and SNEGSKA (reference sequence). CDR3 length equals 15 residues.

This clonotype was seen ten or more times. The V call is TRBV12-3 or TRBV12-4, the J call TRBJ2-2, with 9 bases that match TRBD1. The length of the CDR3 is 16 residues. The V and J ends lost 5 bases and 6 bases, in that order; junction bases with no gene match: 10. The chain's CDR3 is CASSPGTGSFAGELFF. The CDR3 region has the DNA TGTGCCAGCAGTCCCGGGACAGGGAGTTTTGCCGGGGAGCTGTTTTTT.

Many counts were recorded for this clonotype. V and J are TRBV6-5 and TRBJ1-6; possibly TRBD1 for D (6 bases). The CDR3 contains 17 residues. Germline values: CDR1 MNHEY, CDR2 SVGAGI. Trimming cost V 0 bases and J 4 bases, with 13 bases left between them. This CDR3 reads CASSYSKSGAYNSPLHF. The CDR3, as DNA: TGTGCCAGCAGTTACTCGAAGTCAGGGGCATATAATTCACCCCTCCACTTT.

This clonotype has at least ten counts. The J gene is TRBJ2-7, the V gene TRBV2; a possible D gene is TRBD2 (6 bases). This CDR3 has 12 amino acids. Per germline, CDR1 SNHLY and CDR2 FYNNEI. V lost 10 bases and J lost 3, with 13 bases in between. For the CDR3, the DNA is TGTGCCACCCACGAGGGACTCTACGAGCAGTACTTC. Encoded protein: CATHEGLYEQYF.

This clonotype was recorded at least ten times. The chain links TRBV5-5 to TRBJ2-2; 11 bases map to TRBD2. J was trimmed by 7 bases and V by 0 bases; bases with no gene match: 8. The CDR3 is made up of 17 amino acids. Per germline, CDR1 SGHKS and CDR2 YYEKEE (reference sequence). CDR3 DNA sequence: TGTGCCAGCAGCTTGGTGGCTAGCGGGAGGCTAAGCGGGGAGCTGTTTTTT. It specifies CASSLVASGRLSGELFF.

This clonotype was seen a few times. The chain recombines TRBV14 with TRBJ2-5, with 10 bases aligning to TRBD1. The CDR3 extends over 16 amino acids. The V and J ends lost 3 bases and 2 bases, in that order; junction bases with no gene match: 6. Germline CDR1 is SGHDN and CDR2 is FVKESK. This CDR3 reads CASSQATGGYQETQYF. The CDR3, as DNA: TGTGCCAGCAGCCAGGCGACAGGGGGCTATCAAGAGACCCAGTACTTC.

This clonotype was picked up many times. The V and J genes are TRBV4-2 and TRBJ1-2, with TRBD1 matching 9 bases. Per germline, CDR1 LGHNA and CDR2 YNFKEQ. Losses at the gene ends were 5 bases for V and 3 bases for J; bases not matched to a gene: 4. There are 14 residues in the CDR3. CDR3 amino acids: CASSETGGDYGYTF. The CDR3 DNA is TGTGCCAGCAGCGAGACAGGGGGGGACTATGGCTACACCTTC.